This TCR beta chain was observed in a study of blood T cell repertoires in COVID-19. On the study more broadly: COVID-19 samples, acute and convalescent, were from the United States, Italy and Spain. The cDNA or gDNA used as material had been derived from T cells, B-cell-depleted T cells, or PBMCs.

Seattle cases were enrolled at active infection and followed longitudinally. The V end lost 5 bases, the J end lost 7 bases, and 21 bases lay between the germline ends. This CDR3 is 16 amino acids long. CDR1 and CDR2 (germline): LGHNT, FRNRAP. Per the authors' pipeline: Amplification with reference gene primers provided the estimates of nucleated cell counts. Assay used: immunoSEQ multiplex PCR; TCRdb lists only in-frame clones, some missing. That table is the source of V, J and clone size, and D and trimming were worked out from the DNA. The sample includes 200,000 to 250,000 clones, roughly four fifths of them seen just once.

This TCR came from a woman aged 80 or over with COVID-19, enrolled during active disease. Source material: peripheral blood. The chain carries TRBV12-5 and TRBJ2-1; D is perhaps TRBD2 (6 bases). The CDR3 region has the DNA TGTGCTAGTGGTATGGGTGGAGGGACTCCACGGAATGAGCAGTTCTTC. It yields the protein CASGMGGGTPRNEQFF.